This T cell receptor (beta chain) was sequenced during a study of human T cells and chemical hapten exposure. The germline gives CDR1 KGHSH, CDR2 LQKENI. The CDR3 spans 13 residues. Trimming took 3 bases from V and 6 from J, leaving 9 bases between them. Specified time point: patch test 1, 2 weeks after DPC sensitization. Treatment here: therapeutic diphenylcyclopropenone sensitization with weekly scalp DPC. TCRdb recomputed calls from the RACE reads with MiXCR, one row per CDR3 protein. In the table there are around 100,000 distinct CDR3 sequences, 8% to 13% of which are singletons. Sample: whole blood, taken in connection with sensitization to the hapten diphenylcyclopropenone (DPC). This receptor was identified in a woman between 40 and 55 years old with alopecia areata. Some clones in this sample may be carry-over from other donors' samples. The chain uses TRBV18 and TRBJ1-5, with D maybe TRBD1 (6 bases). The CDR3 loop is CASSPSGVQPQHF. CDR3 sequence (DNA): TGTGCCAGCTCACCGTCAGGGGTTCAGCCCCAGCATTTT.